These 28 T cell receptor beta chains were sequenced from one sample in a study of blood T cell repertoires in COVID-19. TCRdb's table, derived via immunoSEQ multiplex PCR, lists solely in-frame clones and lacks some. The sample consists of about 190,000 clones, about 90% of them appearing once. Sequencing used peripheral blood. These receptor sequences come from a man over 45 with acute or convalescent COVID-19.

The chain combines TRBV6-5 with TRBJ2-3; TRBD1 matches at 10 bases. The junction had 9 bases not matched to a gene; V was cut back by 7 bases and J by 5 bases. The CDR3 contains 15 residues. Germline CDR1 MNHEY, CDR2 SVGAGI. DNA for the CDR3: TGTGCCAGCACCGCCGGGACAGGGGTCGGAGATACGCAGTATTTT. It is translated as CASTAGTGVGDTQYF.

The chain links TRBV24-1 to TRBJ2-1; tentative D call: TRBD2 (5 bases). The CDR3 sequence is 17 residues long. The germline V gene has CDR1 KGHDR and CDR2 SFDVKD. Trimming removed 3 bases at V and 0 bases at J, with 14 bases between. CDR3: CATSDPRTHSSYNEQFF. CDR3 DNA sequence: TGTGCCACCAGTGATCCGAGGACTCACAGCTCCTACAATGAGCAGTTCTTC.

The chain carries TRBV4-3 and TRBJ2-2; possibly TRBD2 for D (6 bases). Trimming cost V 4 bases and J 6 bases, with 12 bases left between them. Germline-derived CDR1 and CDR2 are LGHNA and YSLEER. CDR3 size: 14 residues. Here the CDR3 DNA reads TGCGCCAGCAGCCGAAGGCGGGGAGCCGGGGAGCTGTTTTTT. This translates into CASSRRRGAGELFF.

The chain combines TRBV6-5 with TRBJ1-2, with 7 positions matching TRBD1. The germline gives CDR1 MNHEY, CDR2 SVGAGI. This CDR3 contains 15 residues. The V segment lost 3 bases and the J segment 4 bases; nucleotides outside the gene matches: 8. CDR3 sequence (DNA): TGTGCCAGCAGTTATAGACAGGGAGGTGGCTATGGCTACACCTTC. It is translated as CASSYRQGGGYGYTF.

The V call is TRBV19, the J call TRBJ2-1, with D tentatively TRBD2 (6 bases). CDR3 size: 17 residues. Trimming took 6 bases from V and 1 from J, leaving 19 bases between them. Germline CDR1 LNHDA, CDR2 SQIVND (reference sequence). CDR3 region: CASSYNLAINSYNEQFF. CDR3 nucleotides: TGTGCCAGTAGCTATAATCTAGCGATAAATTCCTACAATGAGCAGTTCTTC.

The rearrangement joins TRBV7-3 to TRBJ2-6; D not certain. V shed 6 bases and J shed 0 bases, with 6 bases lying between them. Germline CDR1 is SGHTA and CDR2 is FQGTGA. This CDR3 is 14 amino acids long. As DNA, the CDR3 is TGTGCCAGCAGTCCTCTCTCTGGGGCCAACGTCCTGACTTTC. The encoded protein is CASSPLSGANVLTF.

The chain links TRBV27 to TRBJ2-1; weak D call: TRBD2 (5 bases). The CDR3 length is 12 residues. CDR1 is MNHEY, CDR2 SMNVEV, per germline (reference sequence). The ends were cut back, 6 bases at V and 8 bases at J, with 11 bases in the middle. The CDR3 coding sequence is TGTGCCAGCAGACCTTCCGGGGATGAGCAGTTCTTC. Protein sequence: CASRPSGDEQFF.

V is TRBV24-1 and J is TRBJ2-1, with TRBD2 matching over 14 bases. The CDR3 runs 19 residues. V gave up 3 bases and J gave up 4 bases; unmatched junction bases: 10. CDR1 is KGHDR, CDR2 SFDVKD, per germline. The CDR3, as DNA: TGTGCCACCAGTGATACTCGTGGACTAGCGGGAGGTGGGTACAATGAGCAGTTCTTC. The encoded protein is CATSDTRGLAGGGYNEQFF.

The V call is TRBV6-5, the J call TRBJ2-7; 13 nucleotides line up with TRBD2. V shed 0 bases and J 6 bases; nucleotides not matched to a gene: 5. CDR1 MNHEY and CDR2 SVGAGI come from the germline V gene. CDR3 length: 16 amino acids. The CDR3 protein is CASSYSMTSGRLEQYF. CDR3 DNA sequence: TGTGCCAGCAGTTACTCTATGACTAGCGGGAGGCTCGAGCAGTACTTC.

J is TRBJ2-5 and V is TRBV5-4; a weak D match, TRBD2 (5 bases). The CDR3 extends over 16 amino acids. Germline-derived CDR1 and CDR2 are SGHNT and YYREEE (reference sequence). The germline V and J ends were trimmed by 5 bases and 8 bases, with 25 bases remaining between them. This chain's CDR3 is CASSLSIATAEQTQYF. The CDR3, as DNA: TGTGCCAGCAGTCTCTCAATAGCAACAGCGGAACAAACCCAGTACTTC.

This chain links TRBV19 with TRBJ1-4; 10 bases match TRBD1. Germline CDR1 is LNHDA and CDR2 is SQIVND (reference sequence). This CDR3 has 12 amino acids. V lost 11 bases to trimming and J lost 15 bases; unmatched junction nucleotides: 12. As DNA, the CDR3 is TGTGCCGAACCGGGACAGGGGATAATTGTGTTTTTT. It specifies CAEPGQGIIVFF.

The gene calls are TRBV19 and TRBJ2-5; 8 bases map to TRBD1. The CDR3 has 14 residues. V gave up 3 bases and J gave up 5 bases; unmatched junction bases: 5. From germline, CDR1 is LNHDA and CDR2 SQIVND (reference sequence). CDR3 sequence: CASSIGQGWETQYF. In nucleotides, the CDR3 is TGTGCCAGTAGTATTGGACAGGGATGGGAGACCCAGTACTTC.

In its sample, this clone was seen once. The J gene is TRBJ2-3, the V gene TRBV24-1, with D perhaps TRBD2 (6 bases). Germline CDR1 and CDR2: KGHDR and SFDVKD. Trimming left V 9 bases short and J 1 base short, with 13 bases between. The CDR3 is 14 amino acids. The CDR3 bases are TGTGCCACCTCCGGAGGGTGGGGCACAGATACGCAGTATTTT. Protein product: CATSGGWGTDTQYF.

The rearrangement joins TRBV2 to TRBJ1-5, with D perhaps TRBD1 (5 bases). The CDR3 length is 14 residues. Germline V gene sequence: CDR1 SNHLY, CDR2 FYNNEI. V lost 3 bases to trimming and J lost 3 bases, with 9 bases between them. CDR3 region: CASSDRQINQPQHF. DNA for the CDR3: TGTGCCAGCAGTGATCGACAGATCAATCAGCCCCAGCATTTT.

This chain joins TRBV18 and TRBJ1-1; 9 bases agree with TRBD1. The J segment lost 3 bases and the V segment lost 8 bases, leaving 7 bases of the junction unmatched. This CDR3 is built from 14 residues. Germline V gene data show CDR1 as KGHSH and CDR2 as LQKENI. The CDR3 spells CASTDRGKHTEAFF. DNA for the CDR3: TGTGCCAGCACGGACAGGGGTAAGCACACTGAAGCTTTCTTT. The full variable domain, with the rest looked up from reference TRBV18 and TRBJ1-1, is NAGVMQNPRHLVRRRGQEARLRCSPMKGHSHVYWYRQLPEEGLKFMVYLQKENIIDESGMPKERFSAEFPKEGPSILRIQQVVRGDSAAYFCASTDRGKHTEAFFGQGTRLTVV.

V usage is TRBV3-1 (or the pseudogene TRBV3-2) and J usage is TRBJ1-4; no firm D call. The V end was cut by 1 base, the J end by 7 bases, with 7 bases between. The germline V gene encodes CDR1 LGHDT and CDR2 YNNKEL (reference sequence). CDR3 size: 13 residues. In DNA, the CDR3 is TGTGCCAGCAGCCAAGCTATCCTTGAAAAACTGTTTTTT. It encodes CASSQAILEKLFF.

The chain is built from TRBV27 and TRBJ2-2; possible D gene TRBD1, 8 bases. This CDR3 is built from 14 residues. The germline V gene encodes CDR1 MNHEY and CDR2 SMNVEV (reference sequence). V shed 10 bases and J shed 6 bases, with 18 bases lying between them. CDR3: CATQGARGSGELFF. Written as DNA, the CDR3 is TGTGCCACGCAGGGGGCGCGGGGGTCCGGGGAGCTGTTTTTT.

The chain combines TRBV3-1 (or the pseudogene TRBV3-2) with TRBJ2-7, with D possibly being TRBD2 (6 bases). This CDR3 comprises 15 residues. Germline V gene lookup returns CDR1 LGHDT and CDR2 YNNKEL (reference sequence). With 0 bases removed from V and 2 bases from J, the gap between germline ends came to 11 bases. DNA of the CDR3: TGTGCCAGCAGCCAAGATGGGGCGGGGCCCTACGAGCAGTACTTC. Translated, it gives CASSQDGAGPYEQYF.

This chain connects TRBV4-1 to TRBJ2-2; 10 nucleotides line up with TRBD2. From germline, CDR1 is MGHRA and CDR2 YSYEKL. V shed 1 base, J shed 5 bases, and the junction held 10 bases outside the gene matches. The CDR3 is made up of 18 amino acids. In DNA, the CDR3 is TGCGCCAGCAGCCAAGCGGGGCTAGCGGGAGTAGGAACCGGGGAGCTGTTTTTT. It encodes CASSQAGLAGVGTGELFF.

The chain recombines TRBV2 with TRBJ2-3; 8 positions match TRBD1. The CDR3 covers 18 residues. Germline loops: CDR1 SNHLY, CDR2 FYNNEI. V was clipped by 1 base and J by 0 bases; unmatched bases: 9. The CDR3 DNA follows: TGTGCCAGCAGTGAAGTGACCGGACAGGGCTCAAGCACAGATACGCAGTATTTT. Its protein product is CASSEVTGQGSSTDTQYF.

This chain links TRBV19 with TRBJ1-3; 8 positions match TRBD1. Germline V gene lookup returns CDR1 LNHDA and CDR2 SQIVND (reference sequence). CDR3 length equals 17 residues. Trimming took 6 bases from V and 2 from J; bases not matched to a gene: 12. Written as DNA, the CDR3 is TGTGCCAGTAGCCCAGATGGGACAGGAGTTGCTGGAAACACCATATATTTT. This encodes CASSPDGTGVAGNTIYF.

V and J are TRBV5-1 and TRBJ2-3; TRBD1 matches at 10 bases. Germline trimming cut 4 bases from V and 5 bases from J; bases unmatched to any gene: 4. The CDR3 sequence is 14 residues long. The germline V gene has CDR1 SGHRS and CDR2 YFSETQ. The CDR3 DNA sequence: TGCGCCAGCAGCCCGGGACAGGGGAAAGATACGCAGTATTTT. Encoded protein: CASSPGQGKDTQYF.

The rearrangement joins TRBV24-1 to TRBJ2-1; TRBD1 matches 9 bases. Per germline, CDR1 KGHDR and CDR2 SFDVKD. This CDR3 has 15 residues. After removal of 4 bases from V and 10 bases from J, the junction contained 10 bases not matched to a gene. This chain's CDR3 is CATSESGTGSREQFF. DNA for the CDR3: TGTGCCACCAGTGAGTCCGGGACAGGGTCACGAGAGCAGTTCTTC.

Concerning this clone itself: This same CDR3 is encoded by further DNA sequences in the sample. This rearrangement joins TRBV5-5 to TRBJ2-1; 9 bases agree with TRBD1. Trimming cost V 2 bases and J 2 bases; bases outside gene matches: 2. The CDR3 covers 15 residues. Germline CDR1 SGHKS, CDR2 YYEKEE (reference sequence). The CDR3 bases are TGTGCCAGCAGCTTACAGGGGGCGGCCTACAATGAGCAGTTCTTC. This encodes CASSLQGAAYNEQFF.

This clone was seen a single time. V usage is TRBV10-1 and J usage is TRBJ2-3; no clear D gene. Germline loops: CDR1 WNHNN, CDR2 SYGVQD (reference sequence). V lost 3 bases and J 2 bases, leaving 3 bases between the germline ends. The CDR3 runs 12 residues. CDR3 region: CASSDYTDTQYF. The CDR3 DNA sequence: TGCGCCAGCAGTGACTACACAGATACGCAGTATTTT.

The chain uses TRBV20-1 and TRBJ1-5, with 9 bases lining up with TRBD1. From germline, CDR1 is DFQATT and CDR2 SNEGSKA (reference sequence). With V trimmed by 3 bases and J by 2 bases, 5 bases remained unmatched. This CDR3 is 15 amino acids long. The CDR3 sequence: CSASGDREGNQPQHF. The CDR3 region has the DNA TGCAGTGCTAGTGGGGACAGGGAGGGCAATCAGCCCCAGCATTTT.

The chain combines TRBV30 with TRBJ1-6, with TRBD1 identical over 10 bases. The CDR3 consists of 16 residues. The junction had 7 bases not matched to a gene; V was cut back by 3 bases and J by 5 bases. CDR1 GTSNPN and CDR2 SVGIG come from the germline V gene (reference sequence). The CDR3 protein is CAWRRWGQGNNSPLHF. In DNA form, the CDR3 reads TGTGCCTGGAGGAGATGGGGACAGGGGAATAATTCACCCCTCCACTTT. The complete variable domain, with remaining parts taken from reference TRBV30 and TRBJ1-6, reads SQTIHQWPATLVQPVGSPLSLECTVEGTSNPNLYWYRQAAGRGLQLLFYSVGIGQISSEVPQNLSASRPQDRQFILSSKKLLLSDSGFYLCAWRRWGQGNNSPLHFGNGTRLTVT.

The rearrangement links TRBV10-1 to TRBJ2-7, with a tentative D call TRBD2 (6 bases). CDR3 size: 18 residues. CDR1 is WNHNN and CDR2 is SYGVQD in the germline V gene (reference sequence). V was pared by 8 bases and J by 3 bases, with 29 bases between. The CDR3, as DNA: TGCGCCAGCGGCCTGGGTGAGCTAGCGACTACTAAGTGCTACGAGCAGTACTTC. Translated, it gives CASGLGELATTKCYEQYF.